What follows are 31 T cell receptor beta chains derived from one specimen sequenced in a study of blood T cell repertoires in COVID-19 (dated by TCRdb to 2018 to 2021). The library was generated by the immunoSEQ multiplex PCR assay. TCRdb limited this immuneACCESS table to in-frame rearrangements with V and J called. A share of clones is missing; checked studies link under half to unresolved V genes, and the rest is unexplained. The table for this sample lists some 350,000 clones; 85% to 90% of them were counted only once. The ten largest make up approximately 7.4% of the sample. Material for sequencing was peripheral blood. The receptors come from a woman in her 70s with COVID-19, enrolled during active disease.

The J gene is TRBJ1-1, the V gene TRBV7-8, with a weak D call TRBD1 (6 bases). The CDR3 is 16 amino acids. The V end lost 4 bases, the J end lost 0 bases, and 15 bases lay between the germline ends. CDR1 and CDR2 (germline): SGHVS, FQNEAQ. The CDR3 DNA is TGTGCCAGCAGCTCTCTGAGGACAGCTATGAACACTGAAGCTTTCTTT. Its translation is CASSSLRTAMNTEAFF.

CDR3 sequence: CASSLSDRGYGYTF. The CDR3 DNA is TGTGCCAGCAGCCTATCGGACAGGGGCTATGGCTACACCTTC. V gene TRBV5-8 combines with J gene TRBJ1-2; 9 nucleotides align to TRBD1. The germline gives CDR1 SGHTS, CDR2 YDEGEE. This CDR3 is built from 14 residues. V lost 4 bases to trimming and J lost 4 bases; unmatched junction nucleotides: 5.

The CDR3, as DNA: TGTGCCAGCAGTGAGGGACAGGCTAGATATGGCTACACCTTC. Amino acid sequence: CASSEGQARYGYTF. The rearrangement links TRBV2 to TRBJ1-2; 8 bases are shared with TRBD1. The CDR3 is 14 residues long. Trimming cost V 3 bases and J 5 bases; bases outside gene matches: 5. The germline V gene encodes CDR1 SNHLY and CDR2 FYNNEI.

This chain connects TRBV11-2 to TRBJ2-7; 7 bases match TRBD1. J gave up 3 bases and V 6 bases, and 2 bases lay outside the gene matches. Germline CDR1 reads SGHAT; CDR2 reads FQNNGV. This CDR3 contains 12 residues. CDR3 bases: TGTGCCAGCAGGGGACAGAACTACGAGCAGTACTTC. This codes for CASRGQNYEQYF.

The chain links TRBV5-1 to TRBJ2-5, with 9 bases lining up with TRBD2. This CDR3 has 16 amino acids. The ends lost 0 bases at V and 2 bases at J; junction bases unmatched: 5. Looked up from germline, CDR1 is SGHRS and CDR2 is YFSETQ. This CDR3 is CASSLGGLAEQETQYF. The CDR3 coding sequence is TGCGCCAGCAGCTTGGGGGGACTAGCCGAACAAGAGACCCAGTACTTC. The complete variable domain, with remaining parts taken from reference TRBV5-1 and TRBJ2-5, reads KAGVTQTPRYLIKTRGQQVTLSCSPISGHRSVSWYQQTPGQGLQFLFEYFSETQRNKGNFPGRFSGRQFSNSRSEMNVSTLELGDSALYLCASSLGGLAEQETQYFGPGTRLLVL.

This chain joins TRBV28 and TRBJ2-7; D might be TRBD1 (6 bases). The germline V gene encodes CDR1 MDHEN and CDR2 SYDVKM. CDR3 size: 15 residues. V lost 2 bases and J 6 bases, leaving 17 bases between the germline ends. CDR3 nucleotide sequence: TGTGCCAGCAGTTTACTGGACAGCTTTGGGGGCGAGCAGTACTTC. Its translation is CASSLLDSFGGEQYF.

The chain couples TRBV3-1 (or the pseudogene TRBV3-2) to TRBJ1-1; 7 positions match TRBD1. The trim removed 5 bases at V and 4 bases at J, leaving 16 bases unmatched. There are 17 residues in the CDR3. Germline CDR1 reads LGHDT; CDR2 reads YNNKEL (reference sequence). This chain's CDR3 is CASSSGGWNRGSTEAFF. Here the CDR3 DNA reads TGTGCCAGCAGCAGCGGTGGGTGGAACAGGGGCAGCACTGAAGCTTTCTTT.

DNA of the CDR3: TGTGCCAGCAGCGTCGAGCGAGATACGCAGTATTTT. Its translation is CASSVERDTQYF. This chain links TRBV9 with TRBJ2-3, with D unresolved. Per the germline V gene, CDR1 is SGDLS and CDR2 is YYNGEE. The CDR3 has 12 residues. The V end was cut by 2 bases, the J end by 5 bases, with 6 bases between.

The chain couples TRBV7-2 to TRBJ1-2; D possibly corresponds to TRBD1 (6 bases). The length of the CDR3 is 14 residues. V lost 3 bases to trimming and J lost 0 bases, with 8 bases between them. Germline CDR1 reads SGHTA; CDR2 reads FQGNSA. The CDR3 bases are TGTGCCAGCAGCTTGGGACAAACTAACTATGGCTACACCTTC. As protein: CASSLGQTNYGYTF.

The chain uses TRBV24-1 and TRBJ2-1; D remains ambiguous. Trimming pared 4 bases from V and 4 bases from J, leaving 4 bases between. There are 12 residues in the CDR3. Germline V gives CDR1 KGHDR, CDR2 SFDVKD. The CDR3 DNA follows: TGTGCCACCAGTGACTATTACAATGAGCAGTTCTTC. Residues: CATSDYYNEQFF.

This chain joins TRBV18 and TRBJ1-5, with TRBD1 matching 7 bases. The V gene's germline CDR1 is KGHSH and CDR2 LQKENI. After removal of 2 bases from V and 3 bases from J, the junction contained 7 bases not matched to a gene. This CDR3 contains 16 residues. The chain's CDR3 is CASSPMRTGTNQPQHF. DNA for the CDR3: TGTGCCAGCTCACCAATGAGGACAGGTACCAATCAGCCCCAGCATTTT.

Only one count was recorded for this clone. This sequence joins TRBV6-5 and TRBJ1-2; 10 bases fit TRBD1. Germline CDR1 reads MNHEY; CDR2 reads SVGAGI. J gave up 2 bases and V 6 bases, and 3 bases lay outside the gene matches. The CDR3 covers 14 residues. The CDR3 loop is CASRATGGNYGYTF. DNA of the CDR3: TGTGCCAGCAGGGCGACAGGGGGCAACTATGGCTACACCTTC.

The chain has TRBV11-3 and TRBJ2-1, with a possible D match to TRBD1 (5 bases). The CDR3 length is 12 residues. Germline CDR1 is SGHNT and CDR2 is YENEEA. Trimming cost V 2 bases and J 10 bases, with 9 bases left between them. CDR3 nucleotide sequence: TGTGCCAGCAGCTTAAGGGGCTTCGAGCAGTTCTTC. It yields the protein CASSLRGFEQFF.

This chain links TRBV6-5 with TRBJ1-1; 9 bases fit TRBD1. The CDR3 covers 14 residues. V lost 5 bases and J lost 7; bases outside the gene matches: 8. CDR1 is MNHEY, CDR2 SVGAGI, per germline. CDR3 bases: TGTGCCAGCAGTCCCGGGACAGGGTTCAGTGAAGCTTTCTTT. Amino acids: CASSPGTGFSEAFF.

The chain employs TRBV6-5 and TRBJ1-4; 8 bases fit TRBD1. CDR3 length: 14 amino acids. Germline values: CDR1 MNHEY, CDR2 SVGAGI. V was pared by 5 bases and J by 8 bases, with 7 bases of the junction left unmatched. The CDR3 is CASSRTGIVEKLFF. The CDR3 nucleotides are TGTGCCAGCAGTCGGACAGGGATAGTGGAAAAACTGTTTTTT.

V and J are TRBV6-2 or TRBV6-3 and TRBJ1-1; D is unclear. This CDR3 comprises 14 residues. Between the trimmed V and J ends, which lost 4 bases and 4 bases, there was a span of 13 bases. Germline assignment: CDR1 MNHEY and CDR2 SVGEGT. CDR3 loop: CASSFRGLSTEAFF. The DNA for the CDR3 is TGTGCCAGCAGTTTCCGGGGATTGAGCACTGAAGCTTTCTTT.

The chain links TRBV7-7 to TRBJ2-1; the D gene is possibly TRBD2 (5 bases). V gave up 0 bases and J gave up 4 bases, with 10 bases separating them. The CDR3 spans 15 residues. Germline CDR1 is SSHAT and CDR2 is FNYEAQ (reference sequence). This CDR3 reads CASSLAHTSYNEQFF. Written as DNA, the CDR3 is TGTGCCAGCAGCTTAGCCCACACTAGTTACAATGAGCAGTTCTTC.

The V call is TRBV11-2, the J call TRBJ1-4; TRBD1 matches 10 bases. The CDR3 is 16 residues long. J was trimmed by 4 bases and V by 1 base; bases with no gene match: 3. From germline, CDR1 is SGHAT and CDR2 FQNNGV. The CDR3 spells CASSLGGTGVNEKLFF. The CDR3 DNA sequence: TGTGCCAGCAGCTTAGGCGGGACAGGGGTTAATGAAAAACTGTTTTTT. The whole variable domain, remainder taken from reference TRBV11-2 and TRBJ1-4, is EAGVAQSPRYKIIEKRQSVAFWCNPISGHATLYWYQQILGQGPKLLIQFQNNGVVDDSQLPKDRFSAERLKGVDSTLKIQPAKLEDSAVYLCASSLGGTGVNEKLFFGSGTQLSVL.

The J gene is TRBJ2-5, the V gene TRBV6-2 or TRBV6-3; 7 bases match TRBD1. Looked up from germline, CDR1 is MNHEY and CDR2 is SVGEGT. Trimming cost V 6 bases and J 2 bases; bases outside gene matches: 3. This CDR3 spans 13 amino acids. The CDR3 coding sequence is TGTGCCAGCAGCTCGGGACAGCAAGAGACCCAGTACTTC. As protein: CASSSGQQETQYF.

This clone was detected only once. The CDR3 loop is CASTPQGTAYGYTF. CDR3 in DNA: TGTGCCAGCACTCCGCAAGGGACAGCGTATGGCTACACCTTC. V usage is TRBV5-4 and J usage is TRBJ1-2; 7 bases align to TRBD1. Looked up from germline, CDR1 is SGHNT and CDR2 is YYREEE (reference sequence). The CDR3 sequence is 14 residues long. Losses at the gene ends were 6 bases for V and 5 bases for J; bases not matched to a gene: 10.

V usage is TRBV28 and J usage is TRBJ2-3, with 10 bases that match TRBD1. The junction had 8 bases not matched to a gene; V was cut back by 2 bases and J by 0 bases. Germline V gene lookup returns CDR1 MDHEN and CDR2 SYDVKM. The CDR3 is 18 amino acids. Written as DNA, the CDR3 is TGTGCCAGCAGTTTACTGGGGACAGGGGTGACTAGCACAGATACGCAGTATTTT. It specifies CASSLLGTGVTSTDTQYF. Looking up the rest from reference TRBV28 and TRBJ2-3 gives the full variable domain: DVKVTQSSRYLVKRTGEKVFLECVQDMDHENMFWYRQDPGLGLRLIYFSYDVKMKEKGDIPEGYSVSREKKERFSLILESASTNQTSMYLCASSLLGTGVTSTDTQYFGPGTRLTVL.

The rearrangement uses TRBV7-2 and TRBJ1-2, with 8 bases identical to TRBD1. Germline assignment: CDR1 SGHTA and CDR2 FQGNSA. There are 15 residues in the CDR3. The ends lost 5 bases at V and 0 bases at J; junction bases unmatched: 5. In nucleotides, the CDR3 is TGTGCCAGCAGCATGCGACAGGGGACTAACTATGGCTACACCTTC. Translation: CASSMRQGTNYGYTF.

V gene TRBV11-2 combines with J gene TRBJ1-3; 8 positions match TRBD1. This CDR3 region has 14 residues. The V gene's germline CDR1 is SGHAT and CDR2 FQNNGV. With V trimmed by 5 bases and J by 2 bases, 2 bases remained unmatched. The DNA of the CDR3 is TGTGCCAGCAGCGACAGGGGACCTGGAAACACCATATATTTT. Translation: CASSDRGPGNTIYF.

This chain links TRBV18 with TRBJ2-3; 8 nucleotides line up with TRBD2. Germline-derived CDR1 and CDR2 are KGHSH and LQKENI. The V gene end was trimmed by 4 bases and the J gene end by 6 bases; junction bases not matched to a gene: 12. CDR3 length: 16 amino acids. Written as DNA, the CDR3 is TGTGCCAGCTCACTCCGTCGCGGGGGGCCAGAGGATACGCAGTATTTT. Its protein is CASSLRRGGPEDTQYF.

CDR3 in amino acids: CASSPGWNEQFF. As DNA, the CDR3 is TGCGCCAGCAGCCCGGGTTGGAATGAGCAGTTCTTC. V gene TRBV5-1 combines with J gene TRBJ2-1; D gene unclear. Germline V gene lookup returns CDR1 SGHRS and CDR2 YFSETQ. V shed 4 bases and J shed 7 bases, with 9 bases lying between them. The CDR3 runs to 12 residues. The full variable domain, in which reference TRBV5-1 and TRBJ2-1 provide the parts outside the CDR3, is KAGVTQTPRYLIKTRGQQVTLSCSPISGHRSVSWYQQTPGQGLQFLFEYFSETQRNKGNFPGRFSGRQFSNSRSEMNVSTLELGDSALYLCASSPGWNEQFFGPGTRLTVL.

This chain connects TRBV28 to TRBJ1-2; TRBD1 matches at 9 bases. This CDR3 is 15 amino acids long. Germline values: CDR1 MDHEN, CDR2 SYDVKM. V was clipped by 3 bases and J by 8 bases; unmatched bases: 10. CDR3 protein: CASSFKSTGGLGYTF. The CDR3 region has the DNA TGTGCCAGCAGTTTCAAATCTACAGGGGGCTTAGGCTACACCTTC.

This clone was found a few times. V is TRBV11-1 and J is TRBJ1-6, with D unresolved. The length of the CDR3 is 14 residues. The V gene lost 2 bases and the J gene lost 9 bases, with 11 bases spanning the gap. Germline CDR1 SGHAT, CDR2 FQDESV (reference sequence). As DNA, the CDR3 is TGTGCCAGCAGCTTACGATCGTCGGGTTCACCCCTCCACTTT. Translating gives CASSLRSSGSPLHF.

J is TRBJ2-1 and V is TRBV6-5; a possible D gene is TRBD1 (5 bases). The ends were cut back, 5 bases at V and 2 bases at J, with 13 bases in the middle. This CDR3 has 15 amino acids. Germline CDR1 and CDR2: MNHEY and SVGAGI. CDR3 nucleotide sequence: TGTGCCAGCAGTCTCACAGGTATAGCCTACAATGAGCAGTTCTTC. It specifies CASSLTGIAYNEQFF.

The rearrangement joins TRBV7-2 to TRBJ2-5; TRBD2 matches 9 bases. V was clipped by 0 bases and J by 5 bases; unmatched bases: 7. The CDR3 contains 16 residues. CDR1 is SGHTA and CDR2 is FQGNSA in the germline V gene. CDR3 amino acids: CASSLAARGGGETQYF. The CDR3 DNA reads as TGTGCCAGCAGCTTAGCGGCGCGGGGGGGCGGGGAGACCCAGTACTTC.

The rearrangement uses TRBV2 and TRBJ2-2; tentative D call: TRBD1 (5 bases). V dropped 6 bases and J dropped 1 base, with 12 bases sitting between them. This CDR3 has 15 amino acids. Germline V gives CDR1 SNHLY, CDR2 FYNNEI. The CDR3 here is CASSLGAGNTGELFF. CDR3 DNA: TGTGCCAGCAGCTTAGGGGCAGGGAACACCGGGGAGCTGTTTTTT.

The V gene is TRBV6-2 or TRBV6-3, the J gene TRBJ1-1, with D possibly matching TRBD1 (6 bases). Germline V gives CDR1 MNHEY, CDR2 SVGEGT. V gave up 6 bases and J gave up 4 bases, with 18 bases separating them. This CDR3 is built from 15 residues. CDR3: CASSSPGRGRTEAFF. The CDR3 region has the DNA TGTGCCAGCAGCTCCCCCGGCAGGGGCCGCACTGAAGCTTTCTTT.